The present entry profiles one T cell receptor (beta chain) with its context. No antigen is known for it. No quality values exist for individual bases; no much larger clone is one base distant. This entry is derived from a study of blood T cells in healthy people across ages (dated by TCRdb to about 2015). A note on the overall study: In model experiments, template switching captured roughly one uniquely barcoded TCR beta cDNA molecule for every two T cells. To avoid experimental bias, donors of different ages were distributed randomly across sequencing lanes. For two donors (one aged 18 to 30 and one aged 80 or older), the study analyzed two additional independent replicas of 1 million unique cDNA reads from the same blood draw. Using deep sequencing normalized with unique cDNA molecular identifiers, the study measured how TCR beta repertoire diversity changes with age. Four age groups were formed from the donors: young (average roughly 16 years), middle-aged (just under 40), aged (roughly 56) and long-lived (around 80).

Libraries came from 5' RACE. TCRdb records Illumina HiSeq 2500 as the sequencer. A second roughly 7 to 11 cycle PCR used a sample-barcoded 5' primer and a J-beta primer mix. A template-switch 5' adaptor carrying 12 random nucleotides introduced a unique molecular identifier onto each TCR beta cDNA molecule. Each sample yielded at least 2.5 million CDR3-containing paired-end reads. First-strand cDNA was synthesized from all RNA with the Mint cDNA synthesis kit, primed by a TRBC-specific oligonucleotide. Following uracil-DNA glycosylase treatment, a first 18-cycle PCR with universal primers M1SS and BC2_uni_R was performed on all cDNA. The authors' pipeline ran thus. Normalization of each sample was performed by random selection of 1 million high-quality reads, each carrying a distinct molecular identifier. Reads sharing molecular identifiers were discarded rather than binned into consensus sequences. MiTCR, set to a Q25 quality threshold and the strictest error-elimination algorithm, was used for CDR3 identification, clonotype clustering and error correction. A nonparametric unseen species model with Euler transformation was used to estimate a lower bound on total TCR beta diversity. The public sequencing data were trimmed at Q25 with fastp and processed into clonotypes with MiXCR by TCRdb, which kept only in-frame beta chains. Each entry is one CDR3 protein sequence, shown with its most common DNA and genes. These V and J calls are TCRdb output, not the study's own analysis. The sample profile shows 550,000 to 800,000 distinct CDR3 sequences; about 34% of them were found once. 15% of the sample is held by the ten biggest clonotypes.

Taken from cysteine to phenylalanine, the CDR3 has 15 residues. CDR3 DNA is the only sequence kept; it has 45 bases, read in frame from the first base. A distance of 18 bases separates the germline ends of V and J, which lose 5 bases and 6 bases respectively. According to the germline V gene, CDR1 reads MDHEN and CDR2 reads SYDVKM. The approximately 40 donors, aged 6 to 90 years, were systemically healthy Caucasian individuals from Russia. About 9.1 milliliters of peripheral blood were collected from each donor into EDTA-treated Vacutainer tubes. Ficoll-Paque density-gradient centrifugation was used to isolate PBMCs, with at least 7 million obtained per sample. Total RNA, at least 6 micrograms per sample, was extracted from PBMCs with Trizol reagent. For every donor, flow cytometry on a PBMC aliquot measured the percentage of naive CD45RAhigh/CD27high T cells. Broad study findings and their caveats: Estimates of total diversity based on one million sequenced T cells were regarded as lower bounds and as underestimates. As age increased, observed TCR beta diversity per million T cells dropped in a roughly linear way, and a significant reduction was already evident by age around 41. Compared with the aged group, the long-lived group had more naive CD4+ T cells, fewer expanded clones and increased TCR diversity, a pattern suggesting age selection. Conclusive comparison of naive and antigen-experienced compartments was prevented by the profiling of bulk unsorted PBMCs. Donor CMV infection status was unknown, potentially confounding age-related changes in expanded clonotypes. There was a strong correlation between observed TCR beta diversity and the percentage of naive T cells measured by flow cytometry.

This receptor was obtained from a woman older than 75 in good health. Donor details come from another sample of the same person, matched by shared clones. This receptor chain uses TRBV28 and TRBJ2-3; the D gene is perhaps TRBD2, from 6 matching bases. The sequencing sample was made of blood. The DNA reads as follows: TGTGCCAGCAGTAAGGGACTGTCAAATTTCGATACGCAGTATTTT. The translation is CASSKGLSNFDTQYF.